A selection of T cell receptor beta chains follows, all from one sample in a study of human T cells and chemical hapten exposure. TCRdb used MiXCR to reprocess the RACE reads, holding one entry per CDR3 protein. The table lists about 350,000 distinct CDR3 sequences, around 5.5% of them singletons. This specimen was whole blood, taken in connection with sensitization to the hapten diphenylcyclopropenone (DPC). The receptors were sampled from a woman aged 18-30 years with alopecia areata. Some clones in this sample may be carry-over from other donors' samples. The CDR3 runs from the conserved cysteine through the conserved F or W. The order of the fields is J gene, V gene, clone size, D gene, CDR3 DNA, CDR3 protein. A D gene is named only where the DNA matches it firmly. Not all rows give a size; the values are once, few, many and, for expanded clones, a class.

j_gene: TRBJ2-1
v_gene: TRBV29-1
abundance: many
d_gene: .
CDR3nt: TGCAGCGTTGAAGATTGGCTAGCCAATGAGCAGTTCTTC
CDR3aa: CSVEDWLANEQFF

j_gene: TRBJ1-1
v_gene: TRBV11-2
abundance: many
d_gene: .
CDR3nt: TGTGCCAGCAGCTTAGATCTGTCCTGGGGGTCTGAAGCTTTCTTT
CDR3aa: CASSLDLSWGSEAFF

j_gene: TRBJ1-6
v_gene: TRBV3-1
abundance: many
d_gene: TRBD1
CDR3nt: TGTGCCAGCAGCCGGACAGGGGGCTCGAAGGAACCCCTCCACTTT
CDR3aa: CASSRTGGSKEPLHF

j_gene: TRBJ1-5
v_gene: TRBV21-1
abundance: few
d_gene: .
CDR3nt: TGTGCCAGCAGCAGCTCAGGAGGGGGCACTCAGCCCCAGCATTTT
CDR3aa: CASSSSGGGTQPQHF

j_gene: TRBJ2-1
v_gene: TRBV4-2
abundance: many
d_gene: .
CDR3nt: TGTGCCAGCAGCAGTTCATTAGGGGGGGGGCCGGAGAATGAGCAGTTCTTC
CDR3aa: CASSSSLGGGPENEQFF

j_gene: TRBJ2-1
v_gene: TRBV6-2/TRBV6-3
abundance: many
d_gene: .
CDR3nt: TGTGCCAGCAGTTACGGTCGGGCAGGGGACAATGAGCAGTTCTTC
CDR3aa: CASSYGRAGDNEQFF

j_gene: TRBJ2-7
v_gene: TRBV6-6
abundance: few
d_gene: .
CDR3nt: TGTGCCAGCAGTAACCCGGAGGGCGGGCTATACGAGCAGTACTTC
CDR3aa: CASSNPEGGLYEQYF

j_gene: TRBJ2-1
v_gene: TRBV28
abundance: .
d_gene: .
CDR3nt: TGTGCCAGCAGTTTTGGGGATAAGTTCTTC
CDR3aa: CASSFGDKFF

j_gene: TRBJ1-2
v_gene: TRBV3-1
abundance: many
d_gene: TRBD1
CDR3nt: TGTGCCAGCAGCCAATGGGACAGAAACTATGGCTACACCTTC
CDR3aa: CASSQWDRNYGYTF

j_gene: TRBJ2-2
v_gene: TRBV24-1
abundance: .
d_gene: .
CDR3nt: TGTGCCACCAGTGATTCTAGCAGGGAGCTGTTTTTT
CDR3aa: CATSDSSRELFF

j_gene: TRBJ1-4
v_gene: TRBV18
abundance: many
d_gene: .
CDR3nt: TGTGCCAGCTCACCACCTACAGCGGGATATAGTAATGAAAAACTGTTTTTT
CDR3aa: CASSPPTAGYSNEKLFF

j_gene: TRBJ1-2
v_gene: TRBV6-1
abundance: few
d_gene: .
CDR3nt: TGTGCCAGCAGATATGGGGGTGATAACTATGGCTACACCTTC
CDR3aa: CASRYGGDNYGYTF

j_gene: TRBJ1-2
v_gene: TRBV2
abundance: few
d_gene: .
CDR3nt: TGTGCCAGCAAGGCAGTCACCAACTATGGCTACACCTTC
CDR3aa: CASKAVTNYGYTF

j_gene: TRBJ2-3
v_gene: TRBV10-3
abundance: .
d_gene: TRBD2
CDR3nt: TGTGCCATCAGTGAGGAGCTAGCGGGGAGCGATACGCAGTATTTT
CDR3aa: CAISEELAGSDTQYF

j_gene: TRBJ1-5
v_gene: TRBV6-2/TRBV6-3
abundance: .
d_gene: .
CDR3nt: TGTGCCAGCAGTTACCGCAGGGCGGACAATCAGCCCCAGCATTTT
CDR3aa: CASSYRRADNQPQHF

j_gene: TRBJ2-3
v_gene: TRBV28
abundance: few
d_gene: .
CDR3nt: TGTGCCAGCAGTTACGTAAGGGGTACGCAGTATTTT
CDR3aa: CASSYVRGTQYF

j_gene: TRBJ1-3
v_gene: TRBV5-5
abundance: many
d_gene: .
CDR3nt: TGTGCCAGCAGCTTCCTGCCGGGGGCACAAGGAAACACCATATATTTT
CDR3aa: CASSFLPGAQGNTIYF

j_gene: TRBJ1-1
v_gene: TRBV7-8
abundance: many
d_gene: TRBD1
CDR3nt: TGTGCCAGCAGCTTACAGGGGGGTGGCACTGAAGCTTTCTTT
CDR3aa: CASSLQGGGTEAFF

j_gene: TRBJ2-7
v_gene: TRBV7-2
abundance: .
d_gene: .
CDR3nt: TGTGCCAGCAGCCCCTTTGTGGTCTACGAGCAGTACTTC
CDR3aa: CASSPFVVYEQYF

j_gene: TRBJ1-4
v_gene: TRBV28
abundance: many
d_gene: .
CDR3nt: TGTGCCAGCACCAGGGGTCAGAATGAAAAACTGTTTTTT
CDR3aa: CASTRGQNEKLFF

j_gene: TRBJ2-2
v_gene: TRBV9
abundance: .
d_gene: .
CDR3nt: TGTGCCAGCAGCGTATTATCGACCGGGGAGCTGTTTTTT
CDR3aa: CASSVLSTGELFF

j_gene: TRBJ2-1
v_gene: TRBV6-1
abundance: few
d_gene: TRBD2
CDR3nt: TGTGCCAGCAGCAGACCCCGGGATAGCGGGGGGCCAGTGGGTGAGCAGTTCTTC
CDR3aa: CASSRPRDSGGPVGEQFF

j_gene: TRBJ2-7
v_gene: TRBV28
abundance: few
d_gene: TRBD1
CDR3nt: TGTGCCAGCAGTCCCCCGACAGGGACCGAGCAGTACTTC
CDR3aa: CASSPPTGTEQYF

j_gene: TRBJ2-7
v_gene: TRBV24-1
abundance: many
d_gene: .
CDR3nt: TGTGCCACCAGTGGCCCACCGTCCTACGAGCAGTACTTC
CDR3aa: CATSGPPSYEQYF

j_gene: TRBJ1-1
v_gene: TRBV7-9
abundance: .
d_gene: TRBD1
CDR3nt: TGTGCCAGCAGCCCCCACAGGGGTATGGACACTGAAGCTTTCTTT
CDR3aa: CASSPHRGMDTEAFF

j_gene: TRBJ1-5
v_gene: TRBV5-5
abundance: few
d_gene: .
CDR3nt: TGTGCCAGCAGCTTGGTACAGGGTAAAAATCAGCCCCAGCATTTT
CDR3aa: CASSLVQGKNQPQHF

j_gene: TRBJ1-1
v_gene: TRBV2
abundance: few
d_gene: .
CDR3nt: TGTGCCAGCTCAATACCCCAGTCCGGACTTTGGGAGGACACTGAAGCTTTCTTT
CDR3aa: CASSIPQSGLWEDTEAFF

j_gene: TRBJ2-7
v_gene: TRBV4-3
abundance: many
d_gene: .
CDR3nt: TGCGCCAGCAGCCAAGACAGGGCCTACGAGCAGTACTTC
CDR3aa: CASSQDRAYEQYF

j_gene: TRBJ1-2
v_gene: TRBV27
abundance: few
d_gene: TRBD1
CDR3nt: TGTGCCAGCAGTCCGGGGACAGATTTTGCCTACACCTTC
CDR3aa: CASSPGTDFAYTF

j_gene: TRBJ2-3
v_gene: TRBV20-1
abundance: .
d_gene: .
CDR3nt: TGCAGTGCTAGAGTCGGTCAAGATACGCAGTATTTT
CDR3aa: CSARVGQDTQYF

j_gene: TRBJ1-2
v_gene: TRBV12-5
abundance: .
d_gene: TRBD1
CDR3nt: TGTGCTAGTGGCCGGGACAGTAACTATGGCTACACCTTC
CDR3aa: CASGRDSNYGYTF

j_gene: TRBJ1-6
v_gene: TRBV6-2/TRBV6-3
abundance: .
d_gene: .
CDR3nt: TGTGCCAGCAGTCGGTATTCTTCACCCCTCCACTTT
CDR3aa: CASSRYSSPLHF

j_gene: TRBJ2-3
v_gene: TRBV12-3/TRBV12-4
abundance: few
d_gene: TRBD1
CDR3nt: TGTGCCAGCAGTGGGAACAGGGGGCCTAGCGCAGATACGCAGTATTTT
CDR3aa: CASSGNRGPSADTQYF

j_gene: TRBJ2-4
v_gene: TRBV29-1
abundance: few
d_gene: .
CDR3nt: TGCAGCGCTAGGGGGACCAAAAACATTCAGTACTTC
CDR3aa: CSARGTKNIQYF

j_gene: TRBJ1-2
v_gene: TRBV4-3
abundance: many
d_gene: .
CDR3nt: TGCGCCAGCAGCCAAGAATCTGCCCCCGGATATGGCTACACCTTC
CDR3aa: CASSQESAPGYGYTF

j_gene: TRBJ1-6
v_gene: TRBV7-2
abundance: few
d_gene: TRBD1
CDR3nt: TGTGCCAGCAGCTTAAGTACCAGGGGGCTTAATAATTCACCCCTCCACTTT
CDR3aa: CASSLSTRGLNNSPLHF

j_gene: TRBJ2-3
v_gene: TRBV5-1
abundance: .
d_gene: .
CDR3nt: TGCGCCAGCAGCTTGTCTAAGGGTATAGATACGCAGTATTTT
CDR3aa: CASSLSKGIDTQYF

j_gene: TRBJ1-2
v_gene: TRBV25-1
abundance: .
d_gene: .
CDR3nt: TGTGCCAGCAGTGATGGGGTAAGCCTCTATGGCTACACCTTC
CDR3aa: CASSDGVSLYGYTF

j_gene: TRBJ2-1
v_gene: TRBV5-1
abundance: many
d_gene: .
CDR3nt: TGCGCCAGCAGCTTGGCCCGAGATGAGCAGTTCTTC
CDR3aa: CASSLARDEQFF

j_gene: TRBJ2-1
v_gene: TRBV21-1
abundance: few
d_gene: .
CDR3nt: TGTGCCAGCAGCAAATTGAAACCAGGGGCCCCCAGCGACAATGAGCAGTTCTTC
CDR3aa: CASSKLKPGAPSDNEQFF

j_gene: TRBJ2-7
v_gene: TRBV29-1
abundance: few
d_gene: .
CDR3nt: TGCAGCGCTACCATCTGGGGAAGCTACGAGCAGTACTTC
CDR3aa: CSATIWGSYEQYF

j_gene: TRBJ1-3
v_gene: TRBV20-1
abundance: many
d_gene: .
CDR3nt: TGCAGTGCTAGACGGGGAAACACCATATATTTT
CDR3aa: CSARRGNTIYF

j_gene: TRBJ2-7
v_gene: TRBV12-3/TRBV12-4
abundance: .
d_gene: .
CDR3nt: TGTGCCAGCAGCCCTTTAGGTGGGGTCTACGAGCAGTACTTC
CDR3aa: CASSPLGGVYEQYF

j_gene: TRBJ2-1
v_gene: TRBV9
abundance: .
d_gene: TRBD2
CDR3nt: TGTGCCAGCAGCAGCGCCGCGGGGGCCTACAATGAGCAGTTCTTC
CDR3aa: CASSSAAGAYNEQFF

j_gene: TRBJ1-2
v_gene: TRBV7-8
abundance: few
d_gene: .
CDR3nt: TGTGCCAGCAGCTTTACCACAGGGAACTATGGCTACACCTTC
CDR3aa: CASSFTTGNYGYTF

j_gene: TRBJ2-7
v_gene: TRBV20-1
abundance: .
d_gene: .
CDR3nt: TGCAGTGCTGAGGGTGGGGGACGGCTAACTTACGAGCAGTACTTC
CDR3aa: CSAEGGGRLTYEQYF

j_gene: TRBJ1-2
v_gene: TRBV29-1
abundance: few
d_gene: .
CDR3nt: TGCAGCGTTGGGGGGACATATGGCTACACCTTC
CDR3aa: CSVGGTYGYTF

j_gene: TRBJ1-4
v_gene: TRBV7-2
abundance: .
d_gene: .
CDR3nt: TGTGCCAGCAGCTTAGTGGAGAATGAAAAACTGTTTTTT
CDR3aa: CASSLVENEKLFF

j_gene: TRBJ2-3
v_gene: TRBV18
abundance: few
d_gene: .
CDR3nt: TGTGCCAGCTCGGGACACGCCACAGATACGCAGTATTTT
CDR3aa: CASSGHATDTQYF

j_gene: TRBJ2-3
v_gene: TRBV29-1
abundance: few
d_gene: .
CDR3nt: TGCAGCGGTCGGCGGGCAGATACGCAGTATTTT
CDR3aa: CSGRRADTQYF

j_gene: TRBJ2-5
v_gene: TRBV3-1
abundance: many
d_gene: .
CDR3nt: TGTGCCAGCAGCGCCCTACGAGGGGGCCAAGAGACCCAGTACTTC
CDR3aa: CASSALRGGQETQYF

j_gene: TRBJ2-6
v_gene: TRBV6-1
abundance: .
d_gene: .
CDR3nt: TGTGCCAGCAGACATGTTCGGTCAACGGGGGCCAACGTCCTGACTTTC
CDR3aa: CASRHVRSTGANVLTF